The 5 T cell receptor beta chains presented below share a single source sample, sequenced in a study of sequential checkpoint blockade in melanoma. Treatment denoted: randomized to nivolumab then ipilimumab (arm A) or the reverse (arm B). Assay used: immunoSEQ multiplex PCR; TCRdb lists only in-frame clones, some missing. The data show under 40,000 clones, about 86% seen once. Sequencing used CD8+ T cells sorted from blood (inferred from file names), obtained from a patient given nivolumab and ipilimumab in sequence. The receptors derive from a human donor with melanoma.

This clone was seen only once. CDR3 in amino acids: CASSSQLANEQFF. The CDR3 nucleotides are TGTGCCAGCAGCTCTCAACTAGCTAATGAGCAGTTCTTC. V is TRBV5-6 and J is TRBJ2-1, with D tentatively TRBD2 (6 bases). The CDR3 is 13 amino acids. From germline, CDR1 is SGHDT and CDR2 YYEEEE. V gave up 3 bases and J gave up 7 bases, with 11 bases separating them.

This clone was observed once. The rearrangement joins TRBV18 to TRBJ1-2; TRBD1 is a possible D gene (5 bases). Trimming removed 1 base from V and 4 bases from J, with 16 bases in between. Germline V lookup: CDR1 KGHSH, CDR2 LQKENI. The CDR3 is made up of 16 amino acids. DNA of the CDR3: TGTGCCAGCTCACCACTCAGGGATAGCCAATTCTATGGCTACACCTTC. This gives the protein CASSPLRDSQFYGYTF.

This clone was seen just once. The CDR3 sequence: CASRATGEDEQYF. CDR3 bases: TGTGCCAGCAGAGCGACAGGGGAGGACGAGCAGTACTTC. J is TRBJ2-7 and V is TRBV9; TRBD1 agrees at 8 bases. The CDR3 contains 13 residues. V was clipped by 5 bases and J by 5 bases; unmatched bases: 6. Germline CDR1 is SGDLS and CDR2 is YYNGEE.

This clone was picked up a small number of times. The V call is TRBV4-3, the J call TRBJ2-7, with TRBD1 matching 7 bases. Per the germline V gene, CDR1 is LGHNA and CDR2 is YSLEER. The CDR3 runs 14 residues. The V segment lost 1 base and the J segment 2 bases; nucleotides outside the gene matches: 2. The CDR3 DNA reads as TGCGCCAGCAGCCAAGCCGACAGGGCCTACGAGCAGTACTTC. Amino acid sequence: CASSQADRAYEQYF.

The chain carries TRBV19 and TRBJ2-7; D is uncertain. The V end lost 3 bases, the J end lost 3 bases, and 9 bases lay between the germline ends. Germline CDR1 reads LNHDA; CDR2 reads SQIVND (reference sequence). CDR3 length equals 13 residues. The CDR3 sequence: CASSITVLYEQYF. For the CDR3, the DNA is TGTGCCAGTAGTATCACAGTTCTCTACGAGCAGTACTTC. The full variable domain, with the rest looked up from reference TRBV19 and TRBJ2-7, is DGGITQSPKYLFRKEGQNVTLSCEQNLNHDAMYWYRQDPGQGLRLIYYSQIVNDFQKGDIAEGYSVSREKKESFPLTVTSAQKNPTAFYLCASSITVLYEQYFGPGTRLTVT.